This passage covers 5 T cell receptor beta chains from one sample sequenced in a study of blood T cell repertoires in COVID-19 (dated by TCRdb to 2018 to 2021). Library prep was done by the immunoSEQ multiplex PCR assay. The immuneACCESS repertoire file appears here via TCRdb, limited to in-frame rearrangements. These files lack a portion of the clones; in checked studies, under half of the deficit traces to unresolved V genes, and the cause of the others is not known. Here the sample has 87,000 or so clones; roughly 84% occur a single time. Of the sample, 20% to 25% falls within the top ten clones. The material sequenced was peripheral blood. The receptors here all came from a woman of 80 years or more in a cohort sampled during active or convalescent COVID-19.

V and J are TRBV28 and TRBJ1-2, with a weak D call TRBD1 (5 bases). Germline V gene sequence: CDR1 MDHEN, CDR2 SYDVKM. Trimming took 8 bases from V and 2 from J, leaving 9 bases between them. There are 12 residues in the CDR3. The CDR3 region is CASETVNYGYTF. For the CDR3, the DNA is TGTGCCAGCGAGACAGTAAACTATGGCTACACCTTC.

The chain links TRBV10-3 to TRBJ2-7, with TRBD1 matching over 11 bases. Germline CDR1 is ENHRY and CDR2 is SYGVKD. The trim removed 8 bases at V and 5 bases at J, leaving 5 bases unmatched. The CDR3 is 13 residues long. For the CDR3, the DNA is TGTGCCATCGGGGGACAGGGGGTAAACGAGCAGTACTTC. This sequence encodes CAIGGQGVNEQYF.

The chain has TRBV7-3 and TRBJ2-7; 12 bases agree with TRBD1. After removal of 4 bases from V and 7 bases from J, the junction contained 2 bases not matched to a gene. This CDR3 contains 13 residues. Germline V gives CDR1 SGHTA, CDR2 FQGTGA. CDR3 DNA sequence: TGTGCCAGCAGCTGGGACAGGGGGCGGGAGCAGTACTTC. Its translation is CASSWDRGREQYF. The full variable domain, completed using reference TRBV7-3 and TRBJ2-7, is GAGVSQTPSNKVTEKGKYVELRCDPISGHTALYWYRQSLGQGPEFLIYFQGTGAADDSGLPNDRFFAVRPEGSVSTLKIQRTERGDSAVYLCASSWDRGREQYFGPGTRLTVT.

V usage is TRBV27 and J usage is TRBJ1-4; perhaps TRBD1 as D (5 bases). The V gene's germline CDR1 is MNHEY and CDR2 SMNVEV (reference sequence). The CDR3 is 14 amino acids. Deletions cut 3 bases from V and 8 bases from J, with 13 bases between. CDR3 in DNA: TGTGCCAGCAGTTTTCGCAGGGTTGGGGAAAAACTGTTTTTT. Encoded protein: CASSFRRVGEKLFF.

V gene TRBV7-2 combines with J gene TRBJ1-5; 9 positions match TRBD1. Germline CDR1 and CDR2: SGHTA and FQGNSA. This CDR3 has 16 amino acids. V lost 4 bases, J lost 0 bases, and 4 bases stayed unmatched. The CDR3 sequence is CASSSGQGNSNQPQHF. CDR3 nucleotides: TGTGCCAGCAGCTCGGGACAGGGTAATAGCAATCAGCCCCAGCATTTT.